This T cell receptor (beta chain) stems from a study of human T cells and chemical hapten exposure. In the authors' methods: A typical sample had 95,638 TCRs, with roughly 20,000 to 700,000 overall. MiXCR, run by TCRdb on the RACE reads, gives a single entry per CDR3 protein. These V and J calls are TCRdb output, not the study's own analysis. This table holds around 67,000 distinct CDR3 sequences, 8.5% found once. Germline-derived CDR1 and CDR2 are SGHDT and YYEEEE. The CDR3 sequence is 15 residues long. After removal of 5 bases from V and 4 bases from J, the junction contained 6 bases not matched to a gene. Time point defined: patch test 2, 6 weeks after DPC sensitization. Sample treatment: therapeutic diphenylcyclopropenone sensitization with weekly scalp DPC.

J is TRBJ2-2 and V is TRBV5-6; 9 nucleotides align to TRBD1. The receptor comes from a woman aged 45-65 years with alopecia areata. Some clones in this sample may be carry-over from other donors' samples. The sample here was whole blood, taken in connection with sensitization to the hapten diphenylcyclopropenone (DPC). CDR3 amino acids: CASRPGQGLTGELFF. Here the CDR3 DNA reads TGTGCCAGCAGACCGGGACAGGGTCTCACCGGGGAGCTGTTTTTT.